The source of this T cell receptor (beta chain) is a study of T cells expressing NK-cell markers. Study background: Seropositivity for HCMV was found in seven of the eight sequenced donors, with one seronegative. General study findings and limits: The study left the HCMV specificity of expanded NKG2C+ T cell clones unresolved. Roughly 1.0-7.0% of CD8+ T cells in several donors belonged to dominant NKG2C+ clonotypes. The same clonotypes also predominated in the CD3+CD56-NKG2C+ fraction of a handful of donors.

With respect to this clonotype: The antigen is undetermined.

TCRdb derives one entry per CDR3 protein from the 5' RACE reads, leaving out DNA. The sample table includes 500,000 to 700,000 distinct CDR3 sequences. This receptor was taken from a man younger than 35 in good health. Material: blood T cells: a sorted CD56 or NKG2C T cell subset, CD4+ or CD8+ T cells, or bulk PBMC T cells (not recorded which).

The CDR3 sequence is CASRPPPKSSYNEQFF. V usage is TRBV5-1 and J usage is TRBJ2-1; the D call from TCRdb, TRBD1, cannot be confirmed without DNA. In germline, CDR1 is SGHRS, CDR2 YFSETQ. This CDR3 spans 16 amino acids.